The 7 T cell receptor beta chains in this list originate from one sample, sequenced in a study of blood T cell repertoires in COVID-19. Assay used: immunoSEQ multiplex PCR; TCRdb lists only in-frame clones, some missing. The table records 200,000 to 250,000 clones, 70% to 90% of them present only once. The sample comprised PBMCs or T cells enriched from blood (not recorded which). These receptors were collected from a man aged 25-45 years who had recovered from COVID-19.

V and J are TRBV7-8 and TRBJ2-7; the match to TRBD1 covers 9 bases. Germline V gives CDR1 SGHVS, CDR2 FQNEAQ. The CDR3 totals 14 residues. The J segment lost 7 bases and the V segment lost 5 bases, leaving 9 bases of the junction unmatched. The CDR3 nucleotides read TGTGCCAGCAGCGTACAGGGGGCAGTCGGGGAGCAGTACTTC. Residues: CASSVQGAVGEQYF.

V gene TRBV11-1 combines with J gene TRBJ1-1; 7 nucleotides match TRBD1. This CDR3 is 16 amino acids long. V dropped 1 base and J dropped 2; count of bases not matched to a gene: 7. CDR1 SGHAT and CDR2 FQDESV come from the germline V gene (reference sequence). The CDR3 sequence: CASSLVTGADNTEAFF. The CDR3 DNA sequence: TGTGCCAGCAGCTTAGTAACAGGGGCTGACAACACTGAAGCTTTCTTT.

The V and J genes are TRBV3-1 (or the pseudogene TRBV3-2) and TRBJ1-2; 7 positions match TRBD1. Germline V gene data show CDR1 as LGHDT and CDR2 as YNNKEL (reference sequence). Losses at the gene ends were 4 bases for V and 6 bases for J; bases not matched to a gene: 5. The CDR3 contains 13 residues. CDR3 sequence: CASSPQGEDGYTF. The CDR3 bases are TGTGCCAGCAGCCCCCAGGGGGAGGATGGCTACACCTTC.

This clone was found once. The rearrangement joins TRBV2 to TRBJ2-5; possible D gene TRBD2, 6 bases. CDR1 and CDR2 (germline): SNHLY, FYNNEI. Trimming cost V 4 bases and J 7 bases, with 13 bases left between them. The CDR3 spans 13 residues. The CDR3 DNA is TGTGCCAGCAGTGGGCGGGAAGGGGTGACCCAGTACTTC. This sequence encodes CASSGREGVTQYF. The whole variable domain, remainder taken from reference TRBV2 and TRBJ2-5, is EPEVTQTPSHQVTQMGQEVILRCVPISNHLYFYWYRQILGQKVEFLVSFYNNEISEKSEIFDDQFSVERPDGSNFTLKIRSTKLEDSAMYFCASSGREGVTQYFGPGTRLLVL.

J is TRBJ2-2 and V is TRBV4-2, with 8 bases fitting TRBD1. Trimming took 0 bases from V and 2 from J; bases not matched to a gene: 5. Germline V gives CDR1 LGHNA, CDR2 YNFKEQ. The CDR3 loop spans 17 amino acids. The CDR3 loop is CASSQDQDRANTGELFF. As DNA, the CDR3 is TGTGCCAGCAGCCAAGATCAGGACAGGGCAAACACCGGGGAGCTGTTTTTT.

Here the CDR3 DNA reads TGTGCCAGCAGCCCCGGGGGTTATTCACCCCTCCACTTT. Translation gives CASSPGGYSPLHF. The rearrangement joins TRBV6-5 to TRBJ1-6; perhaps TRBD1 as D (5 bases). The CDR3 runs 13 residues. CDR1 and CDR2 (germline): MNHEY, SVGAGI. V lost 6 bases, J lost 8 bases, and 11 bases lay in between.

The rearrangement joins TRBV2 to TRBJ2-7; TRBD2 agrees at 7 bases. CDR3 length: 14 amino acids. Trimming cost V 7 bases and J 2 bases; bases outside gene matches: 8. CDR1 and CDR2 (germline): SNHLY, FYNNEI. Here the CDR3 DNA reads TGTGCCAGCACCGTAAGCGGGACCGCCTACGAGCAGTACTTC. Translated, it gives CASTVSGTAYEQYF.